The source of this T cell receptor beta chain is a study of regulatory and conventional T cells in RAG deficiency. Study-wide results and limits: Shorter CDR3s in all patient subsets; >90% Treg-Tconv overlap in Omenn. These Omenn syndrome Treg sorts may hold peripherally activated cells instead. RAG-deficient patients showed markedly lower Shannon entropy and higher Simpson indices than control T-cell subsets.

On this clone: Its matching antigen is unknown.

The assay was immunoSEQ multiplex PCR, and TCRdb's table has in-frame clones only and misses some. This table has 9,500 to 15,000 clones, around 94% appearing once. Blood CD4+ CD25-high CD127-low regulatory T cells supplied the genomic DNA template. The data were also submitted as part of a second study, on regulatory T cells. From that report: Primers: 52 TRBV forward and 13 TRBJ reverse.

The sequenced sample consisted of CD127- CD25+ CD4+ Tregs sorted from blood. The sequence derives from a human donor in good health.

CDR3 residues: CASSTRGSHGELFF. The CDR3, as DNA: TGTGCCAGCAGCACCCGGGGTTCACACGGGGAGCTGTTTTTT. The chain has TRBV5-6 and TRBJ2-2; a weak D match, TRBD2 (5 bases). Germline assignment: CDR1 SGHDT and CDR2 YYEEEE. The CDR3 covers 14 residues. V was pared by 4 bases and J by 7 bases, with 14 bases between.